Included here is one TCR beta chain sequence, with context. The source of the sample is a study of blood T cells in healthy people across ages. The germline V gene encodes CDR1 DFQATT and CDR2 SNEGSKA (reference sequence). Trimming pared 4 bases from V and 0 bases from J, leaving 13 bases between. This CDR3 spans 15 amino acids. The sample, approximately 10 milliliters of peripheral blood, was drawn from each donor. Alongside a J-beta primer mix, a sample-barcoded 5' primer served in a second PCR lasting roughly 6 to 12 cycles. TCRdb redid the calling of the 5' RACE reads with MiXCR, one entry per CDR3 protein. Of under 2 million distinct CDR3 sequences in the sample, about 35% were seen once.

This sequence was found in a woman between 25 and 40 years old in good health. The sample consisted of blood. The rearrangement uses TRBV20-1 and TRBJ1-5; D remains unclear. DNA of the CDR3: TGCAGTGCTACCTTTACTGGGTATAGCAATCAGCCCCAGCATTTT. It specifies CSATFTGYSNQPQHF.